The 13 T cell receptor beta chains presented below share a single source sample, sequenced in a study of identical twins. TCRdb ran MiXCR on the 5' RACE reads and lists one entry per CDR3 protein. The data hold fewer than 650,000 distinct CDR3 sequences, with 9.5% to 10% observed a single time. This sample also appeared in a second study, on yellow fever vaccine responses in identical twins.

Sequencing used PBMCs. The receptors derive from a woman under 30 in good health.

In this sample, this clonotype turned up many times. The DNA of the CDR3 is TGTGCCAGCATTCCCTCTAGCGGTACCACCTACGAGCAGTACTTC. It encodes CASIPSSGTTYEQYF. The gene calls are TRBV6-2 or TRBV6-3 and TRBJ2-7; 7 nucleotides align to TRBD2. The germline CDR1 and CDR2 sequences are MNHEY and SVGEGT. The CDR3 has 15 residues. V shed 7 bases and J 2 bases; nucleotides not matched to a gene: 11.

This clonotype was counted ten times or more. This chain links TRBV4-3 with TRBJ2-2; no clear D gene. Trimming took 1 base from V and 6 from J, leaving 6 bases between them. CDR1 and CDR2 from the germline V gene are LGHNA and YSLEER. The CDR3 loop spans 13 amino acids. The CDR3 DNA reads as TGCGCCAGCAGCCAAGCTACTGCCGGGGAGCTGTTTTTT. This gives the protein CASSQATAGELFF.

This clonotype was seen ten or more times. V gene TRBV5-6 combines with J gene TRBJ2-1; TRBD2 aligns across 11 bases. Germline V lookup: CDR1 SGHDT, CDR2 YYEEEE. After removal of 6 bases from V and 16 bases from J, the junction contained 12 bases not matched to a gene. This CDR3 is 13 amino acids long. The CDR3 loop reads CASKIAGGLISFF. CDR3 nucleotides: TGTGCCAGCAAAATAGCGGGGGGGCTCATTAGCTTCTTC.

This clonotype was recorded at least ten times. V and J are TRBV5-1 and TRBJ2-3; TRBD2 might be the D (5 bases). This CDR3 has 15 amino acids. Germline V gene data show CDR1 as SGHRS and CDR2 as YFSETQ. V shed 2 bases and J shed 0 bases, with 10 bases lying between them. In nucleotides, the CDR3 is TGCGCCAGCAGCTTCGGGGAAAGGAGCACAGATACGCAGTATTTT. Amino acid sequence: CASSFGERSTDTQYF.

In this sample, this clonotype turned up a few times. The V and J genes are TRBV14 and TRBJ2-1; D might be TRBD2 (5 bases). Trimming left V 2 bases short and J 2 bases short, with 10 bases between. CDR3 length: 15 amino acids. Germline V gene data show CDR1 as SGHDN and CDR2 as FVKESK. The CDR3 spells CASSQIRGPYNEQFF. CDR3 in DNA: TGTGCCAGCAGCCAAATCCGGGGTCCCTACAATGAGCAGTTCTTC.

Ten or more counts support this clonotype. The rearrangement uses TRBV6-4 and TRBJ2-1, with D possibly being TRBD1 (5 bases). Trimming cost V 0 bases and J 4 bases, with 7 bases left between them. Germline lookup yields CDR1 MRHNA and CDR2 SNTAGT. The CDR3 spans 14 residues. This CDR3 is CASSDSTDYNEQFF. CDR3 DNA: TGTGCCAGCAGTGACTCGACAGATTACAATGAGCAGTTCTTC.

The table lists this clonotype with many counts. V usage is TRBV4-2 and J usage is TRBJ2-3; 11 nucleotides match TRBD2. J lost 0 bases, V lost 1 base, and 6 bases had no gene match. This CDR3 region has 18 residues. Germline loops: CDR1 LGHNA, CDR2 YNFKEQ. This chain's CDR3 is CASSQGIAGGPSTDTQYF. Here the CDR3 DNA reads TGTGCCAGCAGCCAAGGGATAGCGGGGGGGCCGAGCACAGATACGCAGTATTTT.

This clonotype was counted a few times. This chain joins TRBV7-9 and TRBJ2-2; D remains ambiguous. V was pared by 1 base and J by 1 base, with 10 bases between. The CDR3 contains 16 residues. Germline CDR1 reads SEHNR; CDR2 reads FQNEAQ (reference sequence). The CDR3 sequence: CASSLVRQVNTGELFF. The CDR3 DNA reads TGTGCCAGCAGCTTAGTCAGGCAGGTGAACACCGGGGAGCTGTTTTTT.

This clonotype has a handful of counts. The chain carries TRBV6-1 and TRBJ2-4; no reliable D call. Deletions cut 1 base from V and 0 bases from J, with 7 bases between. The CDR3 spans 15 residues. Per germline, CDR1 MNHNS and CDR2 SASEGT. The chain's CDR3 is CASSEDPGAKNIQYF. CDR3 sequence (DNA): TGTGCCAGCAGTGAAGACCCCGGAGCCAAAAACATTCAGTACTTC.

The rearrangement uses TRBV25-1 and TRBJ2-1, with D tentatively TRBD2 (6 bases). Germline CDR1 and CDR2: MGHDK and SYGVNS. The V end lost 5 bases, the J end lost 6 bases, and 17 bases lay between the germline ends. CDR3 size: 15 residues. CDR3: CASSSGRTFVNEQFF. Written as DNA, the CDR3 is TGTGCCAGCAGTTCGGGGAGGACTTTTGTCAATGAGCAGTTCTTC.

This clonotype was seen more than once but under ten times. The chain uses TRBV29-1 and TRBJ2-1; D uncertain. The CDR3 spans 16 residues. V gave up 0 bases and J gave up 0 bases, with 12 bases separating them. Germline V gene sequence: CDR1 SQVTM, CDR2 ANQGSEA. The CDR3 reads CSVEDHSPSSYNEQFF. The CDR3 bases are TGCAGCGTTGAAGATCACAGCCCTAGCTCCTACAATGAGCAGTTCTTC.

The table lists this clonotype with many counts. The chain couples TRBV20-1 to TRBJ2-1, with D possibly matching TRBD2 (6 bases). The V and J ends lost 6 bases and 3 bases respectively, with 12 bases between them. The germline V gene encodes CDR1 DFQATT and CDR2 SNEGSKA (reference sequence). This CDR3 has 13 amino acids. CDR3 sequence reads: CSARGLLYNEQFF. DNA of the CDR3: TGCAGTGCAAGGGGACTCCTCTACAATGAGCAGTTCTTC.

The rearrangement uses TRBV28 and TRBJ2-7; D call uncertain. Germline V CDR1 and CDR2: MDHEN, SYDVKM. The germline V and J ends were trimmed by 7 bases and 9 bases, with 19 bases remaining between them. This CDR3 contains 13 residues. The CDR3 reads CASIDRSTVGQYF. In nucleotides, the CDR3 is TGTGCCAGCATTGACCGGTCCACGGTCGGGCAGTACTTC.